This T cell receptor (beta chain) stems from a study of T cells in Graves' hyperthyroidism and ophthalmopathy. The study, taken as a whole, reports: In blood, most of the thyroid clonotypes expanded above 0.001 were also present.

Uncontrolled infections, other autoimmune diseases, pregnancy or lactation led to exclusion of patients. TCR beta CDR3 regions were amplified from RNA transcripts. HTBI primers were employed in a first-round RT-PCR of the TCR CDR3. One entry per CDR3 protein, called by TCRdb with MiXCR from the multiplex PCR reads. The sample consists of about 400,000 distinct CDR3 sequences, around 16% of them appearing once. The germline V gene encodes CDR1 GTSNPN and CDR2 SVGIG (reference sequence). The trim removed 2 bases at V and 2 bases at J, leaving 13 bases unmatched. CDR3 length equals 17 residues. A remark on this clonotype: Its antigen is still unknown.

The receptor was isolated from a woman younger than 30 with Graves' hyperthyroidism that later progressed to Graves' ophthalmopathy. The V and J genes are TRBV30 and TRBJ2-7, with TRBD2 identical over 9 bases. The sequencing sample was made of blood. For the CDR3, the DNA is TGTGCCTGGAGTCCCGGGTGGGTAGCGGGAGCTACCTACGAGCAGTACTTC. Translation: CAWSPGWVAGATYEQYF.